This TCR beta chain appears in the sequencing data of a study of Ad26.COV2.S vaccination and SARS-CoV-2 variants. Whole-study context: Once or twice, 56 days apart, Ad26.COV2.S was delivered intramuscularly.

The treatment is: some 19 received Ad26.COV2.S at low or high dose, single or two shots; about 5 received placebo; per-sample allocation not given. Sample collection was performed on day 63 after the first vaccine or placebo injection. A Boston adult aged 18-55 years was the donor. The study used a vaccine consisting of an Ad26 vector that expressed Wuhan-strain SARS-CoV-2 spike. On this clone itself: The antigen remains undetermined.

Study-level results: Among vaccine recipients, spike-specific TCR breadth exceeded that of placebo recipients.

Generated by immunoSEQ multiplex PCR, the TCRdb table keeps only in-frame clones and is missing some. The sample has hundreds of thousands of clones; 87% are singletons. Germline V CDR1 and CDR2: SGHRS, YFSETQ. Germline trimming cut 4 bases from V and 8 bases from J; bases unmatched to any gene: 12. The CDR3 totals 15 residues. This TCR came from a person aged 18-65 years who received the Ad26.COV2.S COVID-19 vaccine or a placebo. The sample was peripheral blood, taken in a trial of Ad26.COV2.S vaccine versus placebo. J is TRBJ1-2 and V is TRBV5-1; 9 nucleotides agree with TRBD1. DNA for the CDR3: TGCGCCAGCAGCGTAAACCCACAGGGGGCAGAGGGCTACACCTTC. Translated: CASSVNPQGAEGYTF.